These 22 T cell receptor beta chains were all obtained from the same sample, sequenced in a study of T-cell memory formation after mild COVID-19. One entry per CDR3 protein results from TCRdb running MiXCR on the 5' RACE reads. The table records around 470,000 distinct CDR3 sequences, 15% to 25% of them present only once. The sample consisted of PBMCs or a T cell subset sorted from them (not recorded which). All receptors derive from an adult woman who had mild COVID-19 (a few samples of this study predate the infection). Cell type and time point are not known.

This clonotype was picked up a small number of times. The J gene is TRBJ2-7, the V gene TRBV5-1; 8 bases line up with TRBD1. V lost 2 bases to trimming and J lost 5 bases; unmatched junction nucleotides: 15. This CDR3 is 17 amino acids long. CDR1 and CDR2 from the germline V gene are SGHRS and YFSETQ. The CDR3 nucleotides are TGCGCCAGCAGCTTAGAACCCCGAGACAGGGGTCTCCACGAGCAGTACTTC. The encoded protein is CASSLEPRDRGLHEQYF. Combining the CDR3 with reference TRBV5-1 and TRBJ2-7 gives the whole variable domain KAGVTQTPRYLIKTRGQQVTLSCSPISGHRSVSWYQQTPGQGLQFLFEYFSETQRNKGNFPGRFSGRQFSNSRSEMNVSTLELGDSALYLCASSLEPRDRGLHEQYFGPGTRLTVT.

This clonotype showed up just a few times. This chain uses TRBV20-1 with TRBJ1-5; 7 nucleotides line up with TRBD1. V lost 6 bases and J lost 9; bases outside the gene matches: 5. There are 11 residues in the CDR3. Germline-derived CDR1 and CDR2 are DFQATT and SNEGSKA (reference sequence). DNA for the CDR3: TGCAGTGCGGTAAGGACAGGGCCCCAGCATTTT. The encoded protein is CSAVRTGPQHF.

This clonotype was seen more than once but under ten times. The genes are TRBV1 and TRBJ2-5; the D call TRBD1 from the table was never checked on the DNA. TRBV1 is assigned pseudogene status. CDR3 length: 14 residues. CDR3 region: CTSSPVPGEETQYF. Written as DNA, the CDR3 is TGCACCAGCAGCCCGGTCCCGGGGGAAGAGACCCAGTACTTC.

This clonotype was counted a single time. The DNA for the CDR3 is TGTGCCAGCAGCCGAGGAGGGAGCTCTGGGGCCAACGTCCTGACTTTC. Translation: CASSRGGSSGANVLTF. This chain uses TRBV7-2 with TRBJ2-6; a possible D gene is TRBD2 (6 bases). Trimming cost V 5 bases and J 0 bases, with 11 bases left between them. Per the germline V gene, CDR1 is SGHTA and CDR2 is FQGNSA. The CDR3 spans 16 residues.

The CDR3 reads CASSRSDRGGYGYTF. The CDR3 bases are TGCGCCAGCAGCCGGTCGGACAGGGGAGGCTATGGCTACACCTTC. This rearrangement joins TRBV4-3 to TRBJ1-2; TRBD1 aligns across 9 bases. Germline-derived CDR1 and CDR2 are LGHNA and YSLEER. The CDR3 is 15 amino acids. Trimming at V came to 4 bases and at J to 4 bases, leaving 7 bases not matched to a gene.

This clonotype was observed a handful of times. An end of the junction does not agree with germline; a read error may underlie this. The chain joins TRBV7-8 to TRBJ2-1, with D possibly being TRBD1 or TRBD2 (5 bases each). The CDR3 is 15 residues long. Germline V gene data show CDR1 as SGHVS and CDR2 as FQNEAQ. CDR3 in amino acids: CASSVAGTAYNEQFF. The CDR3, as DNA: TGTGCCAGCAGCGTAGCCGGGACGGCCTACAATGAGCAGTTCTTC. Full variable domain (outside the CDR3, taken from reference TRBV7-8 and TRBJ2-1): GAGVSQSPRYKVAKRGQDVALRCDPISGHVSLFWYQQALGQGPEFLTYFQNEAQLDKSGLPSDRFFAERPEGSVSTLKIQRTQQEDSAVYLCASSVAGTAYNEQFFGPGTRLTVL.

This clonotype appeared a few times. This rearrangement joins TRBV12-3 or TRBV12-4 to TRBJ2-7, with D perhaps matching TRBD1 or TRBD2 (5 bases each). CDR3 length equals 15 residues. V lost 1 base and J lost 1, with 11 bases in between. DNA for the CDR3: TGTGCCAGCAGTTTAGGGGGGACGGTATCCTACGAGCAGTACTTC. Its translation: CASSLGGTVSYEQYF.

There are many counts of this clonotype. The gene calls are TRBV18 and TRBJ1-1, with D unclear. Germline V lookup: CDR1 KGHSH, CDR2 LQKENI. Trimming removed 6 bases from V and 0 bases from J, with 8 bases in between. The length of the CDR3 is 13 residues. CDR3 loop: CASSGGLNTEAFF. The CDR3 nucleotides read TGTGCCAGCTCGGGAGGACTGAACACTGAAGCTTTCTTT.

This clonotype was seen more than once but under ten times. V is TRBV4-3 and J is TRBJ1-1; no clear D gene. In germline, CDR1 is LGHNA, CDR2 YSLEER. CDR3 length: 13 amino acids. V was trimmed by 0 bases and J by 8 bases, leaving 10 bases between them. The CDR3 loop reads CASSQDTKGEAFF. The DNA for the CDR3 is TGCGCCAGCAGCCAAGATACGAAAGGGGAAGCTTTCTTT.

This clonotype was counted a few times. The V gene is TRBV7-6, the J gene TRBJ1-1, with unresolved D. From germline, CDR1 is SGHVS and CDR2 FNYEAQ. The CDR3 runs to 14 residues. Trimming stripped 1 base from V and 7 bases from J, with 13 bases between. DNA of the CDR3: TGTGCCAGCAGCTTAGTAATAGGTCCCAGTGAAGCTTTCTTT. Amino acids: CASSLVIGPSEAFF. Looking up the rest from reference TRBV7-6 and TRBJ1-1 gives the full variable domain: GAGVSQSPRYKVTKRGQDVALRCDPISGHVSLYWYRQALGQGPEFLTYFNYEAQQDKSGLPNDRFSAERPEGSISTLTIQRTEQRDSAMYRCASSLVIGPSEAFFGQGTRLTVV.

The chain is built from TRBV5-1 and TRBJ2-6; 9 bases align to TRBD1. Germline assignment: CDR1 SGHRS and CDR2 YFSETQ. The V gene end was trimmed by 5 bases and the J gene end by 2 bases; junction bases not matched to a gene: 5. This CDR3 contains 16 residues. The CDR3 DNA reads TGCGCCAGCAGGACAGGGGGTTCCGCTGGGGCCAACGTCCTGACTTTC. It codes for CASRTGGSAGANVLTF.

This CDR3 reads CATSDSPGARWNGYTF. Written as DNA, the CDR3 is TGTGCCACCAGTGACTCCCCAGGGGCCCGGTGGAATGGCTACACCTTC. The V gene is TRBV24-1, the J gene TRBJ1-2, with D possibly matching TRBD1 (6 bases). The germline V gene has CDR1 KGHDR and CDR2 SFDVKD. V lost 4 bases and J 6 bases, leaving 20 bases between the germline ends. The CDR3 loop spans 16 amino acids.

V gene TRBV20-1 combines with J gene TRBJ1-5; a weak D match, TRBD1 (6 bases). V was pared by 6 bases and J by 4 bases, with 13 bases between. CDR1 is DFQATT, CDR2 SNEGSKA, per germline (reference sequence). The CDR3 covers 13 residues. CDR3 sequence: CSATDSSNQPQHF. The CDR3 DNA reads TGCAGTGCCACGGACAGCTCTAATCAGCCCCAGCATTTT.

There are a few counts of this clonotype. The chain links TRBV6-2 or TRBV6-3 to TRBJ2-7; 9 nucleotides line up with TRBD2. This CDR3 comprises 16 residues. The V gene end was trimmed by 6 bases and the J gene end by 6 bases; junction bases not matched to a gene: 15. Germline V gene lookup returns CDR1 MNHEY and CDR2 SVGEGT. The CDR3 region has the DNA TGTGCCAGCAGGCAACCCCCGGGACTAGCCATAGGCGAGCAGTACTTC. As protein: CASRQPPGLAIGEQYF.

CDR3 sequence: CASSTGQNEKLFF. CDR3 nucleotides: TGTGCCAGCAGTACCGGACAGAATGAAAAACTGTTTTTT. The V call is TRBV27, the J call TRBJ1-4; weak D call: TRBD1 (6 bases). The CDR3 extends over 13 amino acids. The germline CDR1 and CDR2 sequences are MNHEY and SMNVEV (reference sequence). V dropped 5 bases and J dropped 5 bases, with 9 bases sitting between them.

J is TRBJ2-1 and V is TRBV7-9, with a tentative D call TRBD1 (6 bases). This CDR3 spans 16 amino acids. Trimming pared 0 bases from V and 4 bases from J, leaving 13 bases between. Looked up from germline, CDR1 is SEHNR and CDR2 is FQNEAQ (reference sequence). The DNA of the CDR3 is TGTGCCAGCAGCTTAGCAGCCAGGGGTAGTTACAATGAGCAGTTCTTC. It specifies CASSLAARGSYNEQFF.

This sequence joins TRBV20-1 and TRBJ1-1; D is unclear. The CDR3 loop spans 14 amino acids. Germline loops: CDR1 DFQATT, CDR2 SNEGSKA (reference sequence). Trimming stripped 3 bases from V and 0 bases from J, with 11 bases between. CDR3 nucleotides: TGCAGTGCTAGCGTAGACCGAGTGAACACTGAAGCTTTCTTT. Encoded protein: CSASVDRVNTEAFF.

This clonotype occurred a few times. The chain employs TRBV24-1 and TRBJ2-1; D gene unclear. V lost 4 bases, J lost 1 base, and 19 bases lay in between. This CDR3 is built from 18 residues. Germline V lookup: CDR1 KGHDR, CDR2 SFDVKD. The CDR3, as DNA: TGTGCCACCAGTGACCCCCGCGTAGCCGCTAGATCCTACAATGAGCAGTTCTTC. Its protein product is CATSDPRVAARSYNEQFF.

The chain combines TRBV7-9 with TRBJ1-6; 7 bases match TRBD1. Looked up from germline, CDR1 is SEHNR and CDR2 is FQNEAQ (reference sequence). This CDR3 spans 12 amino acids. Losses at the gene ends were 1 base for V and 15 bases for J; bases not matched to a gene: 3. The CDR3 reads CASSLGTGDLHF. CDR3 DNA: TGTGCCAGCAGCTTAGGGACAGGAGACCTCCACTTT.

In this sample, this clonotype turned up a few times. The chain links TRBV12-3 or TRBV12-4 to TRBJ2-5; D unresolved. The CDR3 has 13 amino acids. V was clipped by 2 bases and J by 3 bases, with 7 bases between them. CDR3 amino acids: CASSLNREETQYF. In nucleotides, the CDR3 is TGTGCCAGCAGTTTAAATAGAGAAGAGACCCAGTACTTC.

In this sample, this clonotype turned up a few times. The CDR3 nucleotides read TGTGCCAGCAGCCGAAACCTACAGGGGACGACTAACTATGGCTACACCTTC. Translating gives CASSRNLQGTTNYGYTF. The chain employs TRBV7-2 and TRBJ1-2; TRBD1 matches 7 bases. The CDR3 loop spans 17 amino acids. The germline V gene has CDR1 SGHTA and CDR2 FQGNSA. V was clipped by 5 bases and J by 0 bases; unmatched bases: 12. The full variable domain, completed using reference TRBV7-2 and TRBJ1-2, is GAGVSQSPSNKVTEKGKDVELRCDPISGHTALYWYRQSLGQGLEFLIYFQGNSAPDKSGLPSDRFSAERTGGSVSTLTIQRTQQEDSAVYLCASSRNLQGTTNYGYTFGSGTRLTVV.

In this sample, this clonotype turned up once. The gene calls are TRBV6-5 and TRBJ2-3; perhaps TRBD1 as D (6 bases). The CDR3 spans 16 residues. The germline V and J ends were trimmed by 6 bases and 2 bases, with 18 bases remaining between them. The germline V gene encodes CDR1 MNHEY and CDR2 SVGAGI. The chain's CDR3 is CASSPHTGISTDTQYF. CDR3 DNA sequence: TGTGCCAGCAGCCCTCATACAGGGATATCCACAGATACGCAGTATTTT.